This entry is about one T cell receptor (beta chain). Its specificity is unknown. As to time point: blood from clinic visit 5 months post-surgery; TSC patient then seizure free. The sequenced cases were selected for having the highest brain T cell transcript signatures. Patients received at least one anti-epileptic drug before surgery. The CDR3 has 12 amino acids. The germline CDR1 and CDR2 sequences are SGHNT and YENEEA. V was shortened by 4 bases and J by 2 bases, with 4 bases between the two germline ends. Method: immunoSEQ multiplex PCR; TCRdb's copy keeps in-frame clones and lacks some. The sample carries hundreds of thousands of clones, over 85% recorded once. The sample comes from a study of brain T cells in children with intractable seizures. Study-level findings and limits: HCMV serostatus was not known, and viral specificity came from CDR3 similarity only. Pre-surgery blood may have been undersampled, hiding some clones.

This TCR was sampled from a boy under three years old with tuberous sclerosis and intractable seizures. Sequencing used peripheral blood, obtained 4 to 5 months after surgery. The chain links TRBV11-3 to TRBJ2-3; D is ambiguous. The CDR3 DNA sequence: TGTGCCAGCAGCTACAACACAGATACGCAGTATTTT. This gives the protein CASSYNTDTQYF. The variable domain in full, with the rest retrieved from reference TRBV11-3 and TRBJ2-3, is EAGVVQSPRYKIIEKKQPVAFWCNPISGHNTLYWYLQNLGQGPELLIRYENEEAVDDSQLPKDRFSAERLKGVDSTLKIQPAELGDSAVYLCASSYNTDTQYFGPGTRLTVL.